The entry below describes one TCR beta chain. This clonotype has more than one count but fewer than ten. Its antigen target is currently unknown. No base quality information exists; no much larger clone differs at one position. Moderately to severely active disease, a Clinical Activity Score of at least 3, a NOSPECS grade of at least 4, and a duration under 3 months were present in ophthalmopathy patients. Exclusion was applied to patients with uncontrolled infections, other autoimmune diseases, pregnancy or lactation. Diagnoses were established on the basis of clinical symptoms, serum thyroxine and TRAb, thyroid ultrasound, and orbital computed tomography. PBMCs were separated from around 9.1 ml of fresh peripheral blood using Ficoll-Paque density gradient centrifugation. Total RNA was extracted using Trizol reagent, and RNA quality was assessed on an Agilent 2100 Bioanalyzer. This record belongs to a study of T cells in Graves' hyperthyroidism and ophthalmopathy (dated by TCRdb to about 2019). In the study overall: Peripheral blood samples were taken at initial diagnosis, before any treatment was given. Prospective prediction of ophthalmopathy was tested in an independent validation cohort of 18 to 20 hyperthyroidism patients and roughly 16 patients who later progressed to ophthalmopathy. In addition, the study compared T-cell repertoires in thyroid tissue and in blood from a handful of Graves' hyperthyroidism patients. The 100 discovery patients were randomly split 7:3 into training and test sets. Following sampling, methimazole starting at 30 mg daily was given to hyperthyroidism patients, and high-dose intravenous methylprednisolone was given to ophthalmopathy patients. To identify distinguishing TCR V-J signatures, a discovery cohort of around 100 patients was used, comprising under 45 with Graves' ophthalmopathy and around 57 with stable Graves' hyperthyroidism. According to the paper, TCR Vbeta CDR3 sequencing was carried out on over 130 peripheral blood samples, which came from 40 to 45 ophthalmopathy, 80 or so hyperthyroidism and approximately 17 progressor patients.

According to the germline V gene (reference sequence), CDR1 reads LNHDA and CDR2 reads SQIVND. V was cut back by 4 bases and J by 10 bases, leaving a gap of 11 bases between them. Including the terminal cysteine and phenylalanine, the CDR3 comprises 12 residues. The only DNA kept is the CDR3, 36 bases in frame from the first base. The paper as a whole reports these results and caveats: Sample size was not statistically predetermined, and investigators were not blinded to group allocation. Most expanded thyroid clonotypes (frequency above 0.001) were also detected in blood, a finding suggesting that blood repertoires may reflect thyroid immune responses. In validation, the model predicted progression to ophthalmopathy a median of roughly 6.1 months before onset, with about 67% sensitivity and roughly 77% specificity. A model built on a 13 V-J signature distinguished ophthalmopathy from stable hyperthyroidism, reaching around 88% sensitivity and around 81% specificity in cross-validation and 80%/75% in testing.

The TCR beta CDR3 regions were amplified from RNA transcripts. A first-round RT-PCR of the TCR CDR3 used the HTBI primer set with the Qiagen OneStep RT-PCR kit. Libraries were constructed in a second round of multiplex PCR, after which size selection and purification were carried out. Paired-end sequencing of the libraries was performed with 100 bp reads on an Illumina HiSeq2000. In the paper's pipeline: Raw data were processed with SOAPnuke, discarding reads with adapters, uncalled bases, mean Phred below 15, or no exact constant-primer or identifier match. High-quality paired reads were merged with COPE v1.2.5, and unique nucleotide sequences were defined as clonotypes. MiTCR v1.1 was used to align the clonotypes against IMGT TRBV, TRBD and TRBJ reference segments. The analysis included only V-J combinations with a frequency above 0.0001, which together covered about 99% of the repertoires. A TCS score was defined as the ratio between F50 (clonal expansion) and ExV (chaos), using BLOSUM62-based TCRdist between CDR3 peptides within each V-J. Welch's t-statistics and random forest reduced roughly 500 V-J features to 10 to 15, which were used in a naive Bayes classifier (R e1071). TCRdb trimmed the raw reads at Q25, called clones with MiXCR and kept productive beta chains. Identical CDR3 proteins give one entry, which carries the most common genes and DNA. TCRdb assigned the V and J calls; the authors' analysis was not used. The sample yields about 400,000 distinct CDR3 sequences; over 12% were counted once. The ten most abundant clones make up 25% to 30% of the sample.

The receptor's source is a man between 50 and 59 years old with Graves' ophthalmopathy. Recombination connected TRBV19 to TRBJ2-1; no D gene call is confident. Sequencing input: blood. The CDR3 region: CASSTRVEEQFF. The DNA reads as follows: TGTGCCAGTAGTACACGGGTTGAGGAGCAGTTCTTC. Reference TRBV19 and TRBJ2-1 proteins supply the regions before and after the CDR3; the full variable domain is: DGGITQSPKYLFRKEGQNVTLSCEQNLNHDAMYWYRQDPGQGLRLIYYSQIVNDFQKGDIAEGYSVSREKKESFPLTVTSAQKNPTAFYLCASSTRVEEQFFGPGTRLTVL.